The clone carrying this T cell receptor (beta chain) came up once. Its target is unknown. This specimen belongs to a study of cytomegalovirus exposure and HLA in healthy donors. Study outcomes and limitations: Researchers left out some V segments, among them TRBV6-2 and TRBV6-3, as indistinguishable.

The PCR ran on 60 Vbeta and 13 Jbeta primers. Clones were sequenced by immunoSEQ multiplex PCR, and TCRdb holds only the in-frame ones, with some missing. The profile covers roughly 65,000 clones, with roughly 75% appearing a single time and roughly 4% taken by the ten largest. Looked up from germline, CDR1 is SGHRS and CDR2 is YFSETQ. CDR3 length equals 15 residues. The J segment lost 4 bases and the V segment lost 4 bases, leaving 3 bases of the junction unmatched. The chain joins TRBV5-1 to TRBJ2-3; 13 bases agree with TRBD2. Sequenced sample: PBMCs. This receptor was obtained from a young woman in good health and CMV-seronegative. CDR3: CASSALAGGPDTQYF. The CDR3 coding sequence is TGCGCCAGCAGCGCACTAGCGGGGGGGCCAGATACGCAGTATTTT.